A selection of T cell receptor beta chains follows, all from one sample in a study of T cells in Graves' hyperthyroidism and ophthalmopathy. TCRdb re-derived calls from the multiplex PCR reads in MiXCR, one entry per CDR3 protein. The sample has 550,000 to 600,000 distinct CDR3 sequences, 15% to 20% seen once; the top ten hold around 19%. Sequencing used blood. The source of these receptors is a woman under 30 with Graves' hyperthyroidism. Each CDR3 is given with its conserved first and last residue. A D gene is named only where the DNA matches it firmly. Where a row states a size, it is once, few, many or the class of an expanded clone; other rows omit it.

.	TRBV5-1	.	TRBJ1-6	CASSEDMLSPLHF	TGCGCCAGCAGTGAAGACATGTTATCACCCCTCCACTTT
TRBD1	TRBV7-9	many	TRBJ2-7	CASSYLDRGHGEQYF	TGTGCCAGCAGTTACTTGGACAGGGGGCATGGCGAGCAGTACTTC
TRBD1	TRBV5-1	many	TRBJ1-6	CASSAGQGGNSPLHF	TGCGCCAGCAGCGCGGGACAGGGCGGGAATTCACCCCTCCACTTT
.	TRBV7-3	.	TRBJ1-2	CASSPAPRTGTAGGYTF	TGTGCCAGCAGCCCCGCCCCCCGTACAGGGACGGCGGGAGGCTACACCTTC
.	TRBV12-3/TRBV12-4	many	TRBJ2-5	CASTRGHIQETQYF	TGTGCCAGCACCAGGGGACACATCCAAGAGACCCAGTACTTC
TRBD1	TRBV20-1	many	TRBJ2-1	CSAPRTGDYNEQFF	TGCAGTGCTCCCCGGACAGGGGACTACAATGAGCAGTTCTTC
.	TRBV4-1	few	TRBJ2-7	CASSQVVSEGYEQYF	TGCGCCAGCAGCCAAGTGGTTTCGGAGGGCTACGAGCAGTACTTC
.	TRBV19	few	TRBJ2-7	CASNPTVGGEQYF	TGTGCCAGTAACCCGACAGTGGGAGGCGAGCAGTACTTC
TRBD2	TRBV7-8	.	TRBJ2-7	CASSSPGTSGFFSSYEQYF	TGTGCCAGCAGCTCACCCGGGACTAGCGGGTTTTTTAGCTCCTACGAGCAGTACTTC
TRBD2	TRBV19	few	TRBJ2-3	CASSIDLRTSGMTDTQYF	TGTGCCAGTAGTATAGACCTTCGGACTAGCGGGATGACAGATACGCAGTATTTT
.	TRBV7-2	few	TRBJ1-5	CASSSPQVAGNQPQHF	TGTGCCAGCAGCTCACCACAGGTAGCGGGAAATCAGCCCCAGCATTTT
.	TRBV5-1	many	TRBJ1-3	CASSLGAVGNTIYF	TGCGCCAGCAGCTTGGGAGCAGTCGGAAACACCATATATTTT
TRBD1	TRBV20-1	.	TRBJ2-7	CSACPTGGLYEQYF	TGCAGTGCTTGTCCGACAGGGGGTCTCTACGAGCAGTACTTC
.	TRBV2	many	TRBJ1-2	CASSEVRSGYTF	TGTGCCAGCAGTGAGGTCAGATCCGGCTACACCTTC
TRBD2	TRBV6-2/TRBV6-3	.	TRBJ2-7	CASSRRGAGGNEQYF	TGTGCCAGCAGTCGCCGGGGAGCGGGGGGTAATGAGCAGTACTTC
TRBD1	TRBV19	.	TRBJ2-1	CASSWDRGLNEQFF	TGTGCCAGTTCCTGGGACAGGGGGCTTAATGAGCAGTTCTTC
TRBD2	TRBV3-1	many	TRBJ2-7	CASSRRTSGFNYEQYF	TGTGCCAGCAGCCGGCGGACTAGCGGGTTTAACTACGAGCAGTACTTC
TRBD2	TRBV19	.	TRBJ2-3	CASSSKRGGSTDTQYF	TGTGCCAGTAGTTCCAAGCGGGGGGGGAGCACAGATACGCAGTATTTT
TRBD1	TRBV6-6	.	TRBJ1-5	CASSYRQTGGFNQPQHF	TGTGCCAGCAGTTACCGACAGACAGGGGGTTTCAATCAGCCCCAGCATTTT
.	TRBV11-2	.	TRBJ2-1	CASSSDIGDDQFF	TGTGCCAGCAGCTCTGACATCGGCGATGATCAGTTCTTC
.	TRBV20-1	.	TRBJ2-1	CSATSGSNDQFF	TGCAGTGCTACCTCAGGGAGCAATGACCAGTTCTTC
.	TRBV30	few	TRBJ2-7	CAWSVSPVRGPSSYEQYF	TGTGCCTGGAGTGTCTCTCCGGTTAGGGGCCCATCCTCCTACGAGCAGTACTTC
.	TRBV20-1	.	TRBJ2-6	CSAKEFPGANVLTF	TGCAGCGCCAAGGAGTTTCCTGGGGCCAACGTCCTGACTTTC
TRBD1	TRBV2	many	TRBJ1-5	CASSPQGINQPQHF	TGTGCCAGCAGTCCACAGGGGATCAATCAGCCCCAGCATTTT
.	TRBV12-3/TRBV12-4	many	TRBJ2-7	CASSPPGSSYEQYF	TGTGCCAGCAGCCCTCCGGGGTCCTCCTACGAGCAGTACTTC
.	TRBV20-1	many	TRBJ2-7	CSARESGLAIPEQYF	TGCAGTGCTAGAGAGTCGGGGCTAGCGATCCCCGAGCAGTACTTC